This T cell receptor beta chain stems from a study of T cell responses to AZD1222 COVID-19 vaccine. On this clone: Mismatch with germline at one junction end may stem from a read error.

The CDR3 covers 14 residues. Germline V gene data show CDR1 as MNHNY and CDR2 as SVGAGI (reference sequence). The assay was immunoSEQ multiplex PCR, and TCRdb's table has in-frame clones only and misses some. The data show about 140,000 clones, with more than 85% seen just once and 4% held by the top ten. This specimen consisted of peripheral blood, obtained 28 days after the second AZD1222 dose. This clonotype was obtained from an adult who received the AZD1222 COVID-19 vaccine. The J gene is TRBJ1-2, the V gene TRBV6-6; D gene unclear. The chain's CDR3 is CASTYGLMRDGYTF. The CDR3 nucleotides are TGTGCCAGCACTTACGGGCTTATGAGAGATGGCTACACCTTC.